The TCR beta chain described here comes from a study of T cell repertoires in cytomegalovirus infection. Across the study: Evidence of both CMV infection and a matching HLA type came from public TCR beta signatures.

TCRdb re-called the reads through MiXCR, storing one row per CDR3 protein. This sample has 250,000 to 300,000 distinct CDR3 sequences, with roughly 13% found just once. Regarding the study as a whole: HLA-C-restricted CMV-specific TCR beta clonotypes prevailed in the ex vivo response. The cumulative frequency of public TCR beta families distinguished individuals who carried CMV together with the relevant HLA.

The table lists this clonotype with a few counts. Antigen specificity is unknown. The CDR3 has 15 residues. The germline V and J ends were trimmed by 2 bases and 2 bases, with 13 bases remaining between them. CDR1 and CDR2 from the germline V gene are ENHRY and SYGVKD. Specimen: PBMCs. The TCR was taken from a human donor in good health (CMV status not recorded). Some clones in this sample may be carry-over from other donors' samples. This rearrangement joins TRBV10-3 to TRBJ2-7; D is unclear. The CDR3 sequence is CAISEGLGTTYEQYF. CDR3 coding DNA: TGTGCCATCAGTGAGGGGCTTGGAACCACCTACGAGCAGTACTTC.